These T cell receptor beta chains were read from a single sample in a study of human T cells and chemical hapten exposure. In TCRdb, the RACE reads were re-called with MiXCR into one record per CDR3 protein. The data contain 95,000 or so distinct CDR3 sequences, about 10% of them singletons. The material sequenced was whole blood, taken in connection with sensitization to the hapten diphenylcyclopropenone (DPC). The receptors were sampled from a man aged 40-55 years with alopecia areata. Some clones in this sample may be carry-over from other donors' samples. Both conserved end residues are part of each CDR3. D genes are given only for firm matches. Some rows have no size entry. The others give once, few or many, or a class for an expanded clone.

J	size	D	V	DNA	CDR3
TRBJ2-7	-	TRBD2	TRBV2	TGTGCCAGCAGTGAAGCACCTAGCGGAAGCTCCTACGAGCAGTACTTC	CASSEAPSGSSYEQYF
TRBJ1-5	-	-	TRBV30	TGTGCCTGGTCTGCGGGGGACGGGCATCAGCCCCAGCATTTT	CAWSAGDGHQPQHF
TRBJ1-5	-	-	TRBV6-6	TGTGCCAGCAAGAGGGGCTCAAACCAGGGTAGGGTTAGCAATCAGCCCCAGCATTTT	CASKRGSNQGRVSNQPQHF
TRBJ2-1	-	TRBD1	TRBV28	TGTGCCAGCAGTTTCCCTACTGACCGGGACAGGGGAAATAATGAGCAGTTCTTC	CASSFPTDRDRGNNEQFF
TRBJ2-2	-	TRBD1	TRBV24-1	TGTGCCACCAGCGATTCTCAGGGGGCGCTTGCCCTTAAACACACCGGGGAGCTGTTTTTT	CATSDSQGALALKHTGELFF
TRBJ1-2	few	-	TRBV12-3/TRBV12-4	TGTGCCAGCGCTGTGTCGGGTACGGGCTACACCTTC	CASAVSGTGYTF
TRBJ2-7	few	-	TRBV11-2	TGTGCCAGCAGTGGTTTGAGACGGCGCTCCTACGAGCAGTACTTC	CASSGLRRRSYEQYF
TRBJ1-2	-	-	TRBV7-9	TGTGCCAGCAGCCTCTCTCGGGGTGAGGTTGGCTACACCTTC	CASSLSRGEVGYTF
TRBJ1-3	many	TRBD1	TRBV6-5	TGTGCCAGCAGTTACGACTGGACAGGCACCATATATTTT	CASSYDWTGTIYF
TRBJ1-5	many	-	TRBV11-2	TGTGCCAGCAGCTCCACCGGGACTCAGCATTTT	CASSSTGTQHF
TRBJ2-5	-	TRBD2	TRBV10-3	TGTGCCATCATGGGACTAGCGGAAGAGACCCAGTACTTC	CAIMGLAEETQYF
TRBJ2-3	few	TRBD2	TRBV29-1	TGCAGCGTTGAGTTTTGGGCTAGCGGGACAGATACGCAGTATTTT	CSVEFWASGTDTQYF
TRBJ2-1	-	-	TRBV7-3	TGTGCCAGCAGCGCCGATGGTCTAGATGAGCAGTTCTTC	CASSADGLDEQFF
TRBJ1-6	-	TRBD1	TRBV4-3	TGCGCCAGCAGCCAAGAGGCGGGACAGTCGCGTAATTCACCCCTCCACTTT	CASSQEAGQSRNSPLHF
TRBJ1-5	few	-	TRBV3-1	TGTGCCAGCAGCCACCAAGGAGGGTCTCAGCCCCAGCATTTT	CASSHQGGSQPQHF
TRBJ2-3	few	-	TRBV14	TGTGCCAGCAGCCAAGGAGAGAGCACAGATACGCAGTATTTT	CASSQGESTDTQYF
TRBJ1-3	-	-	TRBV25-1	TGTGCCAGCAGTGCCGGGGATGCTGGAAACACCATATATTTT	CASSAGDAGNTIYF
TRBJ2-7	once	-	TRBV4-3	TGCGCCAGCAGCCAAGATCGGGTTAGTGCCTACGAGCAGTACTTC	CASSQDRVSAYEQYF
TRBJ2-1	few	TRBD2	TRBV7-2	TGTGCCAGCAGCTGGGGGGAAGGACTAGTGGGGGGTGAGCAGTTCTTC	CASSWGEGLVGGEQFF
TRBJ1-1	many	TRBD1	TRBV12-3/TRBV12-4	TGTGCCAGCAGTCCAACTCGAATACAGGGGAGAACTAACACTGAAGCTTTCTTT	CASSPTRIQGRTNTEAFF
TRBJ2-7	few	-	TRBV28	TGTGCCACCAGGACTTCGAACTCCTACGAGCAGTACTTC	CATRTSNSYEQYF
TRBJ2-7	-	TRBD2	TRBV6-2/TRBV6-3	TGTGCCAGCAGTTACCCCCGGACTAGCGAATCCTCCTACGAGCAGTACTTC	CASSYPRTSESSYEQYF
TRBJ2-7	-	TRBD2	TRBV6-5	TGTGCCAGCAGTTACTCAGAGGGAACTAGCGGGCGCTCCTACGAGCAGTACTTC	CASSYSEGTSGRSYEQYF
TRBJ2-5	few	TRBD1	TRBV6-5	TGTGCCAGCAGTCCCCGGACAGGGGGGGGAGAGACCCAGTACTTC	CASSPRTGGGETQYF
TRBJ1-5	many	-	TRBV6-2/TRBV6-3	TGTGCCAGCACCCCAGCCGGGGACCAGAAGCCCCAGCATTTT	CASTPAGDQKPQHF
TRBJ2-5	few	-	TRBV6-2/TRBV6-3	TGTGCCAGCAGCGAGCGCTGGCAAGAGACCCAGTACTTC	CASSERWQETQYF
TRBJ2-7	-	-	TRBV5-6	TGTGCCAGCAGCTTGGTGACAACCTACGAGCAGTACTTC	CASSLVTTYEQYF
TRBJ1-1	few	-	TRBV10-3	TGTGCCATCAGTGAGTTCTACAATGGACACACTGAAGCTTTCTTT	CAISEFYNGHTEAFF
TRBJ2-3	-	TRBD1	TRBV29-1	TGCAGCGTGGCCGGGACAGGGTTCACAGATACGCAGTATTTT	CSVAGTGFTDTQYF
TRBJ1-1	many	-	TRBV4-1	TGCGCCAGCAGATTAGGGGGATTAACCACTGAAGCTTTCTTT	CASRLGGLTTEAFF
TRBJ2-7	few	TRBD2	TRBV9	TGTGCCAGCAGCGTCGGTAGCGGGATCGGCTACGAGCAGTACTTC	CASSVGSGIGYEQYF
TRBJ1-5	few	-	TRBV6-5	TGTGCCAGCCGAAAAGGCCCTCTAGAGCCCCAGCATTTT	CASRKGPLEPQHF
TRBJ1-4	-	TRBD1	TRBV7-2	TGTGCCAGCAGCTTTACAGGGGGCGGGCATGAAAAACTGTTTTTT	CASSFTGGGHEKLFF
TRBJ2-7	few	-	TRBV28	TGTGCCAGCAGTCCACCTGTTCTCAACGAGCAGTACTTC	CASSPPVLNEQYF
TRBJ2-2	few	TRBD1	TRBV7-2	TGTGCCAGCAGTTTCAGCCCACAGGGGATTATTGCCGGGGAGCTGTTTTTT	CASSFSPQGIIAGELFF
TRBJ1-5	many	-	TRBV24-1	TGTGCCACCAGTGAAGGGAATCAGCCCCAGCATTTT	CATSEGNQPQHF
TRBJ2-5	-	TRBD1	TRBV12-3/TRBV12-4	TGTGCCAGCATGACAGGGCGAGAGACCCAGTACTTC	CASMTGRETQYF
TRBJ2-1	few	TRBD2	TRBV19	TGTGCCAGTAGTCCCCCCAGCGGGAGGGTCTACAATGAGCAGTTCTTC	CASSPPSGRVYNEQFF
TRBJ2-7	few	TRBD2	TRBV28	TGTGCCACCAATAGCGGGATCCCCTACGAGCAGTACTTC	CATNSGIPYEQYF
TRBJ1-3	-	-	TRBV6-2/TRBV6-3	TGTGCCAGCAGTGACCCAGGTCACCCGACGGTTCACCGAGGAAACACCATATATTTT	CASSDPGHPTVHRGNTIYF
TRBJ2-6	-	TRBD1	TRBV7-9	TGTGCCAGCAGCCCCTATTACAGGGGGTCTGGGGCCAACGTCCTGACTTTC	CASSPYYRGSGANVLTF
TRBJ1-6	many	-	TRBV6-1	TGTGCCACCGTGTCGCGGGGGTGGGGGTCCTATAATTCACCCCTCCACTTT	CATVSRGWGSYNSPLHF
TRBJ1-1	-	-	TRBV6-1	TGTGCCAGCAGTGAATGGTCGCCCCCCCGGGCTTTCTTT	CASSEWSPPRAFF
TRBJ1-6	-	-	TRBV6-5	TGTGCCAGCAGTTACGCCAGGTTCGATTCACCCCTCCACTTT	CASSYARFDSPLHF
TRBJ2-5	many	TRBD1	TRBV29-1	TGCAGCGCAGTGGGGGGACAGGGCCAAGAGACCCAGTACTTC	CSAVGGQGQETQYF
TRBJ1-5	few	TRBD1	TRBV29-1	TGCAGCGTTCAGGGGGGAAAAGATCAGCCCCAGCATTTT	CSVQGGKDQPQHF
TRBJ2-1	few	TRBD1	TRBV30	TGTGCCTGGGACGCCCTAGGGACAGCCTACAATGAGCAGTTCTTC	CAWDALGTAYNEQFF
TRBJ2-1	-	TRBD2	TRBV11-1	TGTGCCAGCACCTCAGGTAGAGGACAGCTGACTAGCGGGACGTACAATGAGCAGTTCTTC	CASTSGRGQLTSGTYNEQFF
TRBJ2-3	many	-	TRBV7-6	TGTGCCAGCAGCAGTGTCCCATCAGATACGCAGTATTTT	CASSSVPSDTQYF
TRBJ2-3	-	TRBD2	TRBV7-8	TGTGCCAGCAGCTTATCCGGGACTAGCGGGAGGCGACGGACAGATACGCAGTATTTT	CASSLSGTSGRRRTDTQYF
TRBJ1-1	many	-	TRBV18	TGTGCCAGCTCACCCGTCACTGAAGCTTTCTTT	CASSPVTEAFF
TRBJ1-5	-	TRBD1	TRBV6-2/TRBV6-3	TGTGCCAGCAGTTACTTGACAGGGGGCGCCTCGAGCAATCAGCCCCAGCATTTT	CASSYLTGGASSNQPQHF
TRBJ1-3	-	-	TRBV3-1	TGTGCCAGCAGCCAGGGGACTTCTGGTGCTGGAAACACCATATATTTT	CASSQGTSGAGNTIYF
TRBJ1-5	few	-	TRBV12-3/TRBV12-4	TGTGCCAGCAGTCCCGGTCAGGGTTCTGGCAATCAGCCCCAGCATTTT	CASSPGQGSGNQPQHF
TRBJ2-5	many	-	TRBV11-2	TGTGCCAGCAGCTTAGGTTGGGCTAGCGAAGAGACCCAGTACTTC	CASSLGWASEETQYF
TRBJ2-7	few	TRBD2	TRBV3-1	TGTGCCAGCAGCCAAGTACTAGCGGGAGGTGAGCAGTACTTC	CASSQVLAGGEQYF
TRBJ2-7	-	-	TRBV7-3	TGTGCCAGCAGCACACAGGGCGGCGACGAGCAGTACTTC	CASSTQGGDEQYF
TRBJ1-1	-	-	TRBV9	TGTGCCAGCAGCGTAGAACAGGGTGTGAAGAACACTGAAGCTTTCTTT	CASSVEQGVKNTEAFF
TRBJ2-1	few	-	TRBV24-1	TGTGCCACCAGTGATTCACTACTAGAGAATGAGCAGTTCTTC	CATSDSLLENEQFF
TRBJ2-6	-	-	TRBV24-1	TGTGCCACCAGTGATTCCTCAGGGGCCGGGGCCAACGTCCTGACTTTC	CATSDSSGAGANVLTF